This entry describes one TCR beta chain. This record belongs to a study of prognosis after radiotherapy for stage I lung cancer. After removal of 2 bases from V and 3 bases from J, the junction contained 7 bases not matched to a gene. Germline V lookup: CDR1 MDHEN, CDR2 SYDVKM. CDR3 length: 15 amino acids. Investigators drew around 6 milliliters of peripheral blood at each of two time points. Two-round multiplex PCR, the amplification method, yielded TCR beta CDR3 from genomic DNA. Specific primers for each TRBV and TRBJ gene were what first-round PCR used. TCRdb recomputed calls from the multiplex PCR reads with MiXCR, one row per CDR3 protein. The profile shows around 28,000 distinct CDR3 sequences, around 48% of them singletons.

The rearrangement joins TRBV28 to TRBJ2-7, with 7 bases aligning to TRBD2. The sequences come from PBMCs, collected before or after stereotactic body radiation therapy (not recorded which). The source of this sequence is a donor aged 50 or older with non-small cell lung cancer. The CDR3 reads CASSLLWRENYEQYF. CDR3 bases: TGTGCCAGCAGTTTACTCTGGCGGGAGAACTACGAGCAGTACTTC.